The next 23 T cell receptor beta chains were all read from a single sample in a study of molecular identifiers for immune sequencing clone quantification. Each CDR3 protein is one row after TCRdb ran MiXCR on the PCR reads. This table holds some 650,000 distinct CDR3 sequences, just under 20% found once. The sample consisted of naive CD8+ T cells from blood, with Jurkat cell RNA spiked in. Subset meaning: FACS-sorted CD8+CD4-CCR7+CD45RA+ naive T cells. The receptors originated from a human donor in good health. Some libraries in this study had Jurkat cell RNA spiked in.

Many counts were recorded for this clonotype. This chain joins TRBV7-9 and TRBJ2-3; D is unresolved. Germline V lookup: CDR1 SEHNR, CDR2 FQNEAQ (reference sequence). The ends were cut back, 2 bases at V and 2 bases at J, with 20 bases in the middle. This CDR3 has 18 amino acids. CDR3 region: CASSLSRIVVPDTDTQYF. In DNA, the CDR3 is TGTGCCAGCAGCTTAAGCCGCATAGTAGTACCCGACACAGATACGCAGTATTTT.

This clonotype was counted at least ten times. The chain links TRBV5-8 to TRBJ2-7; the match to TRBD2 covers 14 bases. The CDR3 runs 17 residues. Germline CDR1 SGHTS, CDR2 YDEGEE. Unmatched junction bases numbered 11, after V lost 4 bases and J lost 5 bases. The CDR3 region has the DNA TGTGCCAGCAGCATCGGACTAGCGGGAGGATCGGGGGACGAGCAGTACTTC. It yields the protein CASSIGLAGGSGDEQYF.

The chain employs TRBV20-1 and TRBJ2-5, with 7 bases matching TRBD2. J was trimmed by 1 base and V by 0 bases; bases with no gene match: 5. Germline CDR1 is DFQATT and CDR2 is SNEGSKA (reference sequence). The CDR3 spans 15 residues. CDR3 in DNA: TGCAGTGCTAGAGATATGCGGGAGCTCCAAGAGACCCAGTACTTC. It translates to CSARDMRELQETQYF.

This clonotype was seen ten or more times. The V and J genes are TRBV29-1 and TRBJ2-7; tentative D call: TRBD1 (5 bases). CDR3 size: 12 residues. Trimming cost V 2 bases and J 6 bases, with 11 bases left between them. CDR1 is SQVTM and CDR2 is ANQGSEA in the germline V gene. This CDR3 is CSVEQGYLEQYF. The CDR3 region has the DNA TGCAGCGTTGAACAGGGTTATCTCGAGCAGTACTTC.

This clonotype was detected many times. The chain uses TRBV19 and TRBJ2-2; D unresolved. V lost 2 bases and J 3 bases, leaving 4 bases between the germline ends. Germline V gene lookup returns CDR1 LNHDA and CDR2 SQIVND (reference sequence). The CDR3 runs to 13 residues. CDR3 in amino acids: CASSITDTGELFF. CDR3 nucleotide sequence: TGTGCCAGTAGTATAACGGACACCGGGGAGCTGTTTTTT. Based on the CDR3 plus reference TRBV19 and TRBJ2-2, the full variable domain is DGGITQSPKYLFRKEGQNVTLSCEQNLNHDAMYWYRQDPGQGLRLIYYSQIVNDFQKGDIAEGYSVSREKKESFPLTVTSAQKNPTAFYLCASSITDTGELFFGEGSRLTVL.

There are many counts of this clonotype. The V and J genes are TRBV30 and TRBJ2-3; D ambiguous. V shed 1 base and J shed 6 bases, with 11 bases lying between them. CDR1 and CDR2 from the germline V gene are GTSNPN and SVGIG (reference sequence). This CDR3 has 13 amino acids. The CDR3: CAWSEADWDTQYF. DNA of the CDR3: TGTGCCTGGAGTGAGGCGGATTGGGATACGCAGTATTTT.

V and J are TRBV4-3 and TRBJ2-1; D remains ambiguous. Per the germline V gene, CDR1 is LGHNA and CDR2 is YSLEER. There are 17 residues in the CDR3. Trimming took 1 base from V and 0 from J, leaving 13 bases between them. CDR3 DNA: TGCGCCAGCAGCCAAGCCGACGGACCCCGCTCCTACAATGAGCAGTTCTTC. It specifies CASSQADGPRSYNEQFF.

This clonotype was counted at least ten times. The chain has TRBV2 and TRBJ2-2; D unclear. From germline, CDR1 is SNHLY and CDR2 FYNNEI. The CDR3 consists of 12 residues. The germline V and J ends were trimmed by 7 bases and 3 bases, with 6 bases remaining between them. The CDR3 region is CASKGHTGELFF. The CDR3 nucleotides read TGTGCCAGCAAAGGACACACCGGGGAGCTGTTTTTT.

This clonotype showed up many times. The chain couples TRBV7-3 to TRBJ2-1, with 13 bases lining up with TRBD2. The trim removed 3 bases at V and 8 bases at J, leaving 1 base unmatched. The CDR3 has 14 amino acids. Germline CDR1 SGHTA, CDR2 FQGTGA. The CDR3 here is CASSFGLAGDEQFF. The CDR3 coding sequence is TGTGCCAGCAGCTTCGGACTAGCGGGAGATGAGCAGTTCTTC.

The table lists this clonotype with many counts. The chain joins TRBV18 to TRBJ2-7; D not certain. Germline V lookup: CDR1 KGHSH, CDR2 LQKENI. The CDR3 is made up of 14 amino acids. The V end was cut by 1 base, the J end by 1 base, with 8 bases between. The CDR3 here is CASSPQDGSYEQYF. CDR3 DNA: TGTGCCAGCTCACCACAGGACGGATCCTACGAGCAGTACTTC.

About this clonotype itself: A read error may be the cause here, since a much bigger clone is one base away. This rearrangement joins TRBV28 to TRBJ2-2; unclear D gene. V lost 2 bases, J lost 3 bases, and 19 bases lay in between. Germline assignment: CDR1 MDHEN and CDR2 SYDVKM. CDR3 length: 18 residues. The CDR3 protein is CASSLASVVEEYTGELFF. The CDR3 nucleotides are TGTGCCAGCAGTTTAGCGTCGGTTGTCGAAGAATACACCGGGGAGCTGTTTTTT.

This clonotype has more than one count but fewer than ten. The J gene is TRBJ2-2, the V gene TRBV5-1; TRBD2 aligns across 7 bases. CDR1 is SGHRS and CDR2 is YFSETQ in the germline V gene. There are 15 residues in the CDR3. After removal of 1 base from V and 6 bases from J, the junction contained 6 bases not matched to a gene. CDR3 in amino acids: CASSLRAGAAGELFF. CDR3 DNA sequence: TGCGCCAGCAGCTTGAGGGCGGGAGCGGCCGGGGAGCTGTTTTTT.

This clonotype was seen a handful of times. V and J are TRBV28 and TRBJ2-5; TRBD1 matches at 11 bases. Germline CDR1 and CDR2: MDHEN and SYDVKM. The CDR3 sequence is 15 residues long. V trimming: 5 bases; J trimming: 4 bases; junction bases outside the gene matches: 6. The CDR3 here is CASSGGQGAVETQYF. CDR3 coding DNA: TGTGCCAGCAGTGGCGGACAGGGGGCCGTAGAGACCCAGTACTTC.

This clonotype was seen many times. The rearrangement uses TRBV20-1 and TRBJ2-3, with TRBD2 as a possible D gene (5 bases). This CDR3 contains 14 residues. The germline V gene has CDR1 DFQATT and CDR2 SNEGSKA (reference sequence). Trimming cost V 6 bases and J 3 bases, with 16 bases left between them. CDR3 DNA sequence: TGCAGTGCCCGCCTACTCCGGGGTACAGATACGCAGTATTTT. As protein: CSARLLRGTDTQYF.

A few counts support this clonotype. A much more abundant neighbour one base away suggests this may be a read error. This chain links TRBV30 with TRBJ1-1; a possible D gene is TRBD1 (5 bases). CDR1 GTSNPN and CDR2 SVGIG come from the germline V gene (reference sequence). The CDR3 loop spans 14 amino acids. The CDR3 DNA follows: TGTGCCTGGAGTGTAATGGGGTCGGACACTGAAGTTTTCTTT. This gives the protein CAWSVMGSDTEVFF.

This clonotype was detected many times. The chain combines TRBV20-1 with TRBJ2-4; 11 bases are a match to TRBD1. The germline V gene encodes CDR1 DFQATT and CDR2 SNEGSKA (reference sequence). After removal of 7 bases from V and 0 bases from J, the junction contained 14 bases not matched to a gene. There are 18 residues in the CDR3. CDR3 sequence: CSGVPGQGEFSAKNIQYF. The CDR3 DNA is TGCAGTGGGGTACCGGGACAGGGGGAGTTCTCAGCCAAAAACATTCAGTACTTC.

The CDR3 bases are TGCGCCAGCAGCCAAGTTGCAAATAGCAATCAGCCCCAGCATTTT. Translated: CASSQVANSNQPQHF. The chain carries TRBV4-1 and TRBJ1-5; no clear D gene. Germline loops: CDR1 MGHRA, CDR2 YSYEKL. The V end lost 1 base, the J end lost 0 bases, and 7 bases lay between the germline ends. The CDR3 has 15 amino acids.

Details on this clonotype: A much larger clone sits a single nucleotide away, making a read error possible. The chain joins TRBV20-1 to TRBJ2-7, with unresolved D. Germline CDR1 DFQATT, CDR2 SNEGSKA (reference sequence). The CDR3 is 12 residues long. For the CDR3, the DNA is TGCAACCCATTGGGGATATCCTACGAGCAGTACTTC. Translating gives CNPLGISYEQYF.

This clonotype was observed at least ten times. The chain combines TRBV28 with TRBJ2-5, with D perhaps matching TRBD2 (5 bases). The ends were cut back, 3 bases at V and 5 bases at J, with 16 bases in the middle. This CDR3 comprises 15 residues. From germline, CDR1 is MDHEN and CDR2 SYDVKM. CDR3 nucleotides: TGTGCCAGCAGTTTGGGAGACTCGTCCAGGGAGACCCAGTACTTC. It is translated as CASSLGDSSRETQYF. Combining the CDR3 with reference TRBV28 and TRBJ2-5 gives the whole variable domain DVKVTQSSRYLVKRTGEKVFLECVQDMDHENMFWYRQDPGLGLRLIYFSYDVKMKEKGDIPEGYSVSREKKERFSLILESASTNQTSMYLCASSLGDSSRETQYFGPGTRLLVL.

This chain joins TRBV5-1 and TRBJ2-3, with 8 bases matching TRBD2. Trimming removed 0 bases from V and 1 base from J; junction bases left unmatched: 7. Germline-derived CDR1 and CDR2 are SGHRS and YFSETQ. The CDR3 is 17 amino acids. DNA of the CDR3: TGCGCCAGCAGCTTGGTTTTTAGCGGGACTGGCACAGATACGCAGTATTTT. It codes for CASSLVFSGTGTDTQYF.

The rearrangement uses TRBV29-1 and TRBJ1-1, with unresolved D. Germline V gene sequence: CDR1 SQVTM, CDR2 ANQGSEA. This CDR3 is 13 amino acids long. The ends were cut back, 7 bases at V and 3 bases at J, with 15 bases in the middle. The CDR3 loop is CSDSNGPYTEAFF. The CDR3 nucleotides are TGCAGCGACTCGAACGGACCCTACACTGAAGCTTTCTTT.

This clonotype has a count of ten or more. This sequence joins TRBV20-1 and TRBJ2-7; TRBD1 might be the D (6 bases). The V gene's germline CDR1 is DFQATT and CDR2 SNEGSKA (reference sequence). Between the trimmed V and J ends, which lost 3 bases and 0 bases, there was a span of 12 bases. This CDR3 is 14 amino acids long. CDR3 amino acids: CSARPRDNSYEQYF. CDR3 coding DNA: TGCAGTGCTAGGCCCCGGGACAACTCCTACGAGCAGTACTTC.

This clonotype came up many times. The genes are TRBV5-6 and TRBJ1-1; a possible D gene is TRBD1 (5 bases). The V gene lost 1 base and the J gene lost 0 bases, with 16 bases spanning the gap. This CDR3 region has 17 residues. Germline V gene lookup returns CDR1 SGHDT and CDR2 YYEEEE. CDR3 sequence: CASSLFQGLLVNTEAFF. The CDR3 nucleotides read TGTGCCAGCAGCTTGTTCCAGGGCCTCTTGGTGAACACTGAAGCTTTCTTT.